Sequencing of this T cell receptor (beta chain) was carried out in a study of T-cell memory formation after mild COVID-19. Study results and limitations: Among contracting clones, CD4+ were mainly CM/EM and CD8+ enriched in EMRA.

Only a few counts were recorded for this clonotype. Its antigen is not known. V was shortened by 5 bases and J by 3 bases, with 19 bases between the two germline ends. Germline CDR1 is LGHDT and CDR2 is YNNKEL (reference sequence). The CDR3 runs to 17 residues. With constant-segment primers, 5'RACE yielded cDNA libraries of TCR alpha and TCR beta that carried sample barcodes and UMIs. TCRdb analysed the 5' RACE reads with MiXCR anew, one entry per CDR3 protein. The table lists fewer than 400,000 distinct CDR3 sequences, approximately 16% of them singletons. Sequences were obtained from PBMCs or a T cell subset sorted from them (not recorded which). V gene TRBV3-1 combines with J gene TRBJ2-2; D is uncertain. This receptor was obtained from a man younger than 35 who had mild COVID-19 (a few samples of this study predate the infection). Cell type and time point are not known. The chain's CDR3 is CASSKSEAAGHTGELFF. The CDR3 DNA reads TGTGCCAGCAGCAAAAGCGAGGCGGCCGGGCACACCGGGGAGCTGTTTTTT.